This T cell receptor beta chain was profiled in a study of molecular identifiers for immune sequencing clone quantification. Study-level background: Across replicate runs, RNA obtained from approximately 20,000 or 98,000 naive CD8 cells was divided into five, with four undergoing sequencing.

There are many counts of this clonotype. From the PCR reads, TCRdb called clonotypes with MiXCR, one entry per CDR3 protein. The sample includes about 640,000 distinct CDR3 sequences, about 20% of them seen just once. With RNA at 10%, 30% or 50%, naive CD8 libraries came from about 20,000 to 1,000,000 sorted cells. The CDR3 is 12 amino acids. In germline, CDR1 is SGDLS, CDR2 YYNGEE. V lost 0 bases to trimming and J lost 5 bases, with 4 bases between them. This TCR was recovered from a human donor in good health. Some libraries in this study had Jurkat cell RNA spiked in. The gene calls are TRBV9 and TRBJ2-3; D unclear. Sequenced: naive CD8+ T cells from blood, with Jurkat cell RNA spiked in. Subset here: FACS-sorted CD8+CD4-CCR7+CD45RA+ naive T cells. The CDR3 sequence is CASSVEKDTQYF. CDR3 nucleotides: TGTGCCAGCAGCGTAGAGAAAGATACGCAGTATTTT.